These 2 T cell receptor beta chains came from one sample sequenced in a study of shared clonotypes between healthy human individuals. Method: immunoSEQ multiplex PCR; TCRdb's copy keeps in-frame clones and lacks some. The sample includes 1.4 million or so clones, 97% to 99% of them seen just once. Sequenced: naive CD4+ T cells sorted from blood. Subset in this sample: CD45RA+ positively selected. These receptors were collected from a man aged 25-45 years in good health.

The J gene is TRBJ1-1, the V gene TRBV4-1; 9 bases line up with TRBD1. This CDR3 contains 16 residues. The junction had 9 bases not matched to a gene; V was cut back by 1 base and J by 6 bases. CDR1 and CDR2 (germline): MGHRA, YSYEKL. CDR3 sequence (DNA): TGCGCCAGCAGCCAAGGAATACAGGGGGCGTTCGCTGAAGCTTTCTTT. It specifies CASSQGIQGAFAEAFF.

The chain is built from TRBV5-4 and TRBJ1-1; 9 bases are shared with TRBD1. The CDR3 spans 15 residues. Looked up from germline, CDR1 is SGHNT and CDR2 is YYREEE (reference sequence). Trimming removed 1 base from V and 1 base from J; junction bases left unmatched: 2. CDR3 protein: CASSLPGQGNTEAFF. The CDR3 DNA reads TGTGCCAGCAGCTTGCCGGGACAGGGGAACACTGAAGCTTTCTTT.